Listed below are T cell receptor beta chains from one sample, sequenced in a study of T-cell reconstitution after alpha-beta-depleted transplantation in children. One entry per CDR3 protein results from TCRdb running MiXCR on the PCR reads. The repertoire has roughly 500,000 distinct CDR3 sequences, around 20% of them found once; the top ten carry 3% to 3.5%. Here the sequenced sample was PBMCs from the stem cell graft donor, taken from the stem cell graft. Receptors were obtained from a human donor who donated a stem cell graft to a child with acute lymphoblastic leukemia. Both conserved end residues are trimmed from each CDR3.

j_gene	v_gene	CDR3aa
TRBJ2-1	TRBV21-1	ASSKVRTGGGFHNEQF
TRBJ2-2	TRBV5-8	ASSLAGTGKFTGELF
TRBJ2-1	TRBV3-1	ASCQDVVRVRSYNEQF
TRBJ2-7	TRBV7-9	ASSLGFTTSEEQY
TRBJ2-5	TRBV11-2	ASSLEGLAGELETQY
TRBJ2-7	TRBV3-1	ASSYGSGGTYEQY
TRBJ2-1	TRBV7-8	ASSLTAGTAPYNEQF
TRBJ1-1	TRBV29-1	SVDRGLNTEAF
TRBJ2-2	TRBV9	ASSVHSGTDDTGELF
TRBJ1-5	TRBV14	ASSQVNPRGFRRYSNQPQH
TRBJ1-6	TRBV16	ASSQSEEWASPLH
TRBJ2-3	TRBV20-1	SVRAKGDTQY
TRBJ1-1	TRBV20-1	SARDSGTGWTEAF
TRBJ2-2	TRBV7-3	ASSGARWTGELF
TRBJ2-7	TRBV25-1	ASSAPKHYEQY
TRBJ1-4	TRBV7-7	ASSKRQGLYEKLF
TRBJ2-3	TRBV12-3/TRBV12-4	ASASGSVADTQY
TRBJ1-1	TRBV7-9	ASSLEASIRSEAF
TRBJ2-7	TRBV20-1	SALQTGDRYEQY
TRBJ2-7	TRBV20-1	SARAEDRVYEQY
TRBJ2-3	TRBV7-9	ASSLATSGSTDTQY
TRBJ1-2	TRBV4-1	ASSHVWGGDGYT
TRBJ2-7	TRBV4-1	ASSQLAGEQY
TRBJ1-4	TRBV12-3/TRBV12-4	ASSPDRVEKLF
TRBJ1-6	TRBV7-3	ASSFEKRTALH
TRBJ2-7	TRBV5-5	ASSSTTRGTSGEQY
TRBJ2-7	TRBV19	ASTLDQGGTEQY
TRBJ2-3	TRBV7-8	ASSLVQNTDTQY
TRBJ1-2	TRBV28	ASSFGGTYGYT